This is a list of T cell receptor beta chains from one sample in a study of blood T cell repertoires in COVID-19. Measured with immunoSEQ multiplex PCR; TCRdb has only the in-frame clones, and not every one. This sample has some 220,000 clones, with about four fifths found just once. Specimen: PBMCs or T cells enriched from blood (not recorded which). All receptors derive from a middle-aged woman with acute COVID-19. Both conserved end residues are part of each CDR3. Each record gives: clone size, V gene, J gene, D gene, CDR3 protein, CDR3 DNA. The D gene is left open where the match is weak. The size entry is marked missing in some rows and otherwise reads once, few, many or a size class.

-	TRBV19	TRBJ2-3	TRBD2	CASSISGLADSTDTQYF	TGTGCCAGTAGTATATCGGGACTAGCGGATAGCACAGATACGCAGTATTTT
-	TRBV5-4	TRBJ2-7	-	CASSLGVASSSEQYF	TGTGCCAGCAGCTTGGGGGTGGCTAGCAGTAGCGAGCAGTACTTC
-	TRBV29-1	TRBJ2-7	TRBD1	CSVETGGYEQYF	TGCAGCGTTGAAACAGGGGGATACGAGCAGTACTTC
-	TRBV19	TRBJ2-5	-	CASSIRQNFGETQYF	TGTGCCAGTAGTATCCGACAGAATTTCGGGGAGACCCAGTACTTC
-	TRBV6-2/TRBV6-3	TRBJ2-4	-	CASSPDRTRSGKNIQYF	TGTGCCAGCAGCCCCGACAGGACCCGGTCGGGCAAAAACATTCAGTACTTC
-	TRBV4-2	TRBJ2-7	TRBD2	CASSQDLAGDYEQYF	TGTGCCAGCAGCCAAGATCTAGCGGGGGACTACGAGCAGTACTTC
once	TRBV6-1	TRBJ1-5	-	CASSEGGSNQPQHF	TGTGCCAGCAGTGAAGGGGGCTCCAATCAGCCCCAGCATTTT
-	TRBV28	TRBJ1-1	-	CASSLVQWRTFGAFF	TGTGCCAGCAGTTTAGTACAGTGGAGGACCTTTGGAGCTTTCTTT
-	TRBV6-5	TRBJ1-1	TRBD1	CASVDRVSNTEAFF	TGTGCCAGTGTGGACAGGGTGTCGAACACTGAAGCTTTCTTT
-	TRBV15	TRBJ2-7	-	CATSRDGWQGSYEQYF	TGTGCCACCAGCAGAGATGGGTGGCAGGGGTCCTACGAGCAGTACTTC
-	TRBV2	TRBJ1-2	TRBD1	CASSVEGQAGYTF	TGTGCCAGCAGTGTCGAAGGACAGGCTGGCTACACCTTC
-	TRBV5-4	TRBJ2-3	TRBD2	CASSSGLSGITDTQYF	TGTGCCAGCAGCTCCGGACTAAGCGGGATCACAGATACGCAGTATTTT
-	TRBV2	TRBJ1-2	-	CASEIVPGLFPGYTF	TGTGCCAGCGAAATCGTCCCGGGACTCTTTCCTGGCTACACCTTC
-	TRBV5-4	TRBJ2-7	-	CASSLNYQTYEQYF	TGTGCCAGCAGCTTGAACTATCAGACCTACGAGCAGTACTTC
once	TRBV18	TRBJ1-5	-	CASSPNLNQPQHF	TGTGCCAGCTCACCAAATCTCAATCAGCCCCAGCATTTT
-	TRBV5-4	TRBJ2-1	TRBD2	CASSLEREGYNEQFF	TGTGCCAGCAGCTTAGAGCGGGAGGGCTACAATGAGCAGTTCTTC
-	TRBV7-2	TRBJ1-1	-	CASSLGVSTEAFF	TGTGCCAGCAGCTTAGGCGTGAGCACTGAAGCTTTCTTT
many	TRBV24-1	TRBJ1-1	TRBD1	CATSDSGRGTEAFF	TGTGCCACCAGTGATTCCGGCAGGGGGACTGAAGCTTTCTTT
-	TRBV18	TRBJ2-2	TRBD1	CASSRGQGHTGELFF	TGTGCCAGCTCACGGGGACAGGGACACACCGGGGAGCTGTTTTTT
-	TRBV7-8	TRBJ1-3	TRBD1	CASSADRVVNTIYF	TGTGCCAGCAGCGCGGACAGGGTTGTCAACACCATATATTTT
-	TRBV5-1	TRBJ1-1	TRBD1	CASSWGQGDTEAFF	TGCGCCAGCAGCTGGGGACAGGGGGACACTGAAGCTTTCTTT
-	TRBV7-3	TRBJ1-1	TRBD1	CASSARQGASTEAFF	TGTGCCAGCAGCGCCCGACAGGGGGCCTCGACTGAAGCTTTCTTT
-	TRBV5-1	TRBJ1-5	TRBD1	CASSLTGQGNQPQHF	TGCGCCAGCAGCTTGACGGGACAGGGCAATCAGCCCCAGCATTTT
-	TRBV2	TRBJ1-1	-	CASTGLNTEAFF	TGTGCCAGTACAGGGCTGAACACTGAAGCTTTCTTT
-	TRBV2	TRBJ1-2	-	CASSAGYGYTF	TGTGCCAGCAGTGCGGGATATGGCTACACCTTC
-	TRBV28	TRBJ1-4	-	CASRARMEKLFF	TGTGCCAGCAGAGCGAGGATGGAAAAACTGTTTTTT
once	TRBV4-2	TRBJ2-5	TRBD2	CASSPGLAGQETQYF	TGTGCCAGCAGCCCGGGACTAGCGGGCCAAGAGACCCAGTACTTC